The 21 T cell receptor beta chains below all came from one sample that was sequenced in a study of shared T cell receptors in the human thymus. Here immunoSEQ multiplex PCR was the method, and the copy in TCRdb shows in-frame clones only, minus some. Here the sample spans approximately 580,000 clones, approximately 80% being singletons. The same sample was also used in a study of human thymus T cells.

Sequenced material: thymocytes. The receptor source for this set is a boy younger than two with a congenital heart defect.

The sample holds a few counts of this clone. The chain carries TRBV19 and TRBJ1-5; D is ambiguous. The V gene lost 9 bases and the J gene lost 0 bases, with 9 bases spanning the gap. Germline CDR1 and CDR2: LNHDA and SQIVND (reference sequence). This CDR3 comprises 13 residues. DNA of the CDR3: TGTGCCAGCCAAGGACTTAGCAATCAGCCCCAGCATTTT. As protein: CASQGLSNQPQHF.

The rearrangement uses TRBV19 and TRBJ2-1; D is possibly TRBD2 (7 bases). The CDR3 contains 20 residues. Trimming pared 7 bases from V and 2 bases from J, leaving 30 bases between. Germline V gene data show CDR1 as LNHDA and CDR2 as SQIVND (reference sequence). CDR3 residues: CASTPGRTTLGGAPYNEQFF. DNA of the CDR3: TGTGCCAGTACCCCGGGCCGTACCACTTTGGGGGGGGCCCCCTACAATGAGCAGTTCTTC.

V is TRBV30 and J is TRBJ2-7; the D gene is possibly TRBD2 (6 bases). The ends were cut back, 2 bases at V and 4 bases at J, with 18 bases in the middle. CDR1 and CDR2 (germline): GTSNPN, SVGIG (reference sequence). The CDR3 is 15 amino acids. CDR3 amino acids: CAWSSAGPGYYEQYF. CDR3 bases: TGTGCCTGGAGTTCGGCGGGACCGGGGTATTACGAGCAGTACTTC.

This clone was detected only once. This chain uses TRBV29-1 with TRBJ2-7, with D tentatively TRBD2 (5 bases). The CDR3 is 11 residues long. V shed 2 bases and J shed 3 bases, with 5 bases lying between them. The V gene's germline CDR1 is SQVTM and CDR2 ANQGSEA. The CDR3 loop is CSVERDYEQYF. CDR3 nucleotides: TGCAGCGTTGAACGGGACTACGAGCAGTACTTC.

The J gene is TRBJ2-7, the V gene TRBV21-1; the listed D gene, TRBD1, was not tested against the DNA. TRBV21-1 is described as a pseudogene. The CDR3 loop spans 15 amino acids. As DNA, the CDR3 is TGTGCCAGCAGCAAAGGTCCAGGGCGCCCCTACGAGCAGTACTTC. This sequence encodes CASSKGPGRPYEQYF.

About this clone itself: Other DNA sequences of this sample code for an identical CDR3. The chain uses TRBV5-4 and TRBJ1-2; 8 bases agree with TRBD1. V trimming: 2 bases; J trimming: 5 bases; junction bases outside the gene matches: 5. The CDR3 runs to 14 residues. Germline V CDR1 and CDR2: SGHNT, YYREEE (reference sequence). In DNA, the CDR3 is TGTGCCAGCAGCTTAGGACAGGGTGGATATGGCTACACCTTC. Encoded protein: CASSLGQGGYGYTF.

CDR3 amino acids: CASRTGLAVNTGELFF. DNA of the CDR3: TGTGCCAGCAGAACCGGACTAGCGGTTAACACCGGGGAGCTGTTTTTT. The chain has TRBV5-4 and TRBJ2-2; TRBD2 matches at 10 bases. The CDR3 is made up of 16 amino acids. V shed 5 bases and J 2 bases; nucleotides not matched to a gene: 6. Germline CDR1 is SGHNT and CDR2 is YYREEE (reference sequence).

This clone was observed a few times. The V gene is TRBV5-1, the J gene TRBJ2-7; D ambiguous. The CDR3 length is 14 residues. CDR1 is SGHRS, CDR2 YFSETQ, per germline. Trimming cost V 2 bases and J 1 base, with 10 bases left between them. The CDR3 is CASSLARLSYEQYF. The CDR3 coding sequence is TGCGCCAGCAGCTTAGCGAGACTGTCCTACGAGCAGTACTTC.

This clone was found a few times. The V gene is TRBV18, the J gene TRBJ2-2; D not resolved. The V gene lost 1 base and the J gene lost 1 base, with 7 bases spanning the gap. The germline V gene has CDR1 KGHSH and CDR2 LQKENI. The CDR3 is 15 residues long. The CDR3 loop reads CASSPLTGNTGELFF. The CDR3 DNA is TGTGCCAGCTCACCACTTACGGGGAACACCGGGGAGCTGTTTTTT. The whole variable domain, remainder taken from reference TRBV18 and TRBJ2-2, is NAGVMQNPRHLVRRRGQEARLRCSPMKGHSHVYWYRQLPEEGLKFMVYLQKENIIDESGMPKERFSAEFPKEGPSILRIQQVVRGDSAAYFCASSPLTGNTGELFFGEGSRLTVL.

V and J are TRBV5-1 and TRBJ2-7; possible D gene TRBD1, 9 bases. The V and J ends lost 0 bases and 0 bases respectively, with 25 bases between them. Germline V gives CDR1 SGHRS, CDR2 YFSETQ. The CDR3 covers 20 residues. The CDR3 spells CASSLDRGPSSGLSSYEQYF. CDR3 DNA sequence: TGCGCCAGCAGCTTGGACAGGGGGCCGTCTAGCGGGTTGAGCTCCTACGAGCAGTACTTC.

This clone was found a few times. The J gene is TRBJ2-7, the V gene TRBV11-2; TRBD2 aligns across 7 bases. With V trimmed by 4 bases and J by 3 bases, 12 bases remained unmatched. This CDR3 has 16 amino acids. Germline-derived CDR1 and CDR2 are SGHAT and FQNNGV. Here the CDR3 reads CASSSKRGLPRYEQYF. DNA of the CDR3: TGTGCCAGCAGCTCGAAAAGGGGACTACCTCGCTACGAGCAGTACTTC.

The V call is TRBV6-6, the J call TRBJ2-7; 9 bases map to TRBD2. V was clipped by 7 bases and J by 7 bases; unmatched bases: 5. The CDR3 extends over 12 amino acids. The germline V gene has CDR1 MNHNY and CDR2 SVGAGI (reference sequence). CDR3 protein: CASISGRREQYF. CDR3 sequence (DNA): TGTGCCAGCATAAGCGGGAGGAGGGAGCAGTACTTC.

This chain links TRBV18 with TRBJ2-7, with D possibly matching TRBD1 (5 bases). Trimming stripped 3 bases from V and 6 bases from J, with 18 bases between. Germline CDR1 reads KGHSH; CDR2 reads LQKENI. There are 15 residues in the CDR3. This CDR3 reads CASSPGTGERSEQYF. CDR3 in DNA: TGTGCCAGCTCACCTGGAACAGGTGAGAGGTCCGAGCAGTACTTC.

The V call is TRBV15, the J call TRBJ2-1, with 13 positions matching TRBD2. V trimming: 4 bases; J trimming: 15 bases; junction bases outside the gene matches: 6. The CDR3 loop spans 13 amino acids. Germline V gives CDR1 LNHNV, CDR2 YYDKDF (reference sequence). The CDR3, as DNA: TGTGCCACCAGCAATGGACTAGCGGGAGTTGGGTTCTTC. This sequence encodes CATSNGLAGVGFF.

V gene TRBV6-1 combines with J gene TRBJ2-2; D remains ambiguous. Per germline, CDR1 MNHNS and CDR2 SASEGT. V was trimmed by 8 bases and J by 1 base, leaving 11 bases between them. The CDR3 spans 14 residues. The CDR3 DNA reads TGTGCCAGCGGTTATTCAGGGAACACCGGGGAGCTGTTTTTT. Translated: CASGYSGNTGELFF.

This clone was detected a few times. V and J are TRBV5-6 and TRBJ1-1; 9 bases line up with TRBD1. CDR3 size: 17 residues. Looked up from germline, CDR1 is SGHDT and CDR2 is YYEEEE. V shed 4 bases and J 4 bases; nucleotides not matched to a gene: 14. This CDR3 is CASSTDHRGRLGTEAFF. The CDR3, as DNA: TGTGCCAGCAGCACGGATCACAGGGGGCGCTTAGGCACTGAAGCTTTCTTT.

V usage is TRBV6-1 and J usage is TRBJ2-1; 7 positions match TRBD2. Germline-derived CDR1 and CDR2 are MNHNS and SASEGT. This CDR3 spans 14 amino acids. J lost 0 bases, V lost 7 bases, and 3 bases had no gene match. CDR3 protein: CASITSASYNEQFF. CDR3 nucleotides: TGTGCCAGCATCACTAGCGCCTCCTACAATGAGCAGTTCTTC.

V usage is TRBV27 and J usage is TRBJ2-3; the D is unclear. CDR1 is MNHEY and CDR2 is SMNVEV in the germline V gene (reference sequence). This CDR3 region has 14 residues. V lost 5 bases to trimming and J lost 1 base, with 10 bases between them. CDR3 in DNA: TGTGCCAGCAGTGTTGTACTACGCACAGATACGCAGTATTTT. Translating it yields CASSVVLRTDTQYF.

The chain is built from TRBV7-7 and TRBJ2-3; TRBD1 matches 7 bases. This CDR3 has 15 residues. The germline CDR1 and CDR2 sequences are SSHAT and FNYEAQ (reference sequence). V shed 5 bases and J 7 bases; nucleotides not matched to a gene: 12. For the CDR3, the DNA is TGTGCCAGCAGCCCACTCCGGGACAGAGACCATACGCAGTATTTT. Protein product: CASSPLRDRDHTQYF.

This clone turned up a few times. For the CDR3, the DNA is TGTGCCAGTAGCCATCGGGACAGGGCGAACTACGAGCAGTACTTC. It is translated as CASSHRDRANYEQYF. The chain uses TRBV19 and TRBJ2-7; 9 bases are a match to TRBD1. The trim removed 6 bases at V and 3 bases at J, leaving 9 bases unmatched. The CDR3 contains 15 residues. Germline-derived CDR1 and CDR2 are LNHDA and SQIVND (reference sequence).

This chain links TRBV10-1 with TRBJ2-4; the D gene is possibly TRBD2 (6 bases). Looked up from germline, CDR1 is WNHNN and CDR2 is SYGVQD (reference sequence). This CDR3 has 13 residues. Trimming removed 3 bases from V and 7 bases from J, with 10 bases in between. The CDR3 bases are TGCGCCAGCAGTGAAGGAGGGAGGAACATTCAGTACTTC. Protein sequence: CASSEGGRNIQYF.